What follows is one T cell receptor beta chain and its context. This sample is part of a study of blood T cell repertoires in COVID-19. Study-level background: Samples taken during acute and convalescent COVID-19 were collected in the United States, Italy and Spain.

The germline CDR1 and CDR2 sequences are LNHDA and SQIVND (reference sequence). Trimming cost V 6 bases and J 0 bases, with 5 bases left between them. CDR3 size: 13 residues. TCRdb's table, derived via immunoSEQ multiplex PCR, lists solely in-frame clones and lacks some. This sample has about 250,000 clones; 88% occur once, and the top ten carry less than 3%. The sequenced sample was PBMCs or T cells enriched from blood (not recorded which). The gene calls are TRBV19 and TRBJ2-2, with D hard to call. The sequence was obtained from a woman in her 50s who had recovered from COVID-19. The CDR3 DNA follows: TGTGCCAGTAGCCGGGCGAACACCGGGGAGCTGTTTTTT. Protein: CASSRANTGELFF.